This TCR beta chain emerged from a study of cytomegalovirus exposure and HLA in healthy donors (TCRdb year 2017). With regard to the full study: According to an earlier analysis of 587 of the donors, 150 million to 200 million T cells yielded over 100 million unique TCR beta sequences and 276 Gb of sequence data. About 300 gigabases of sequencing data and tens of millions of unique TCR sequences were included in an early release covering several hundred HLA-typed donors. The aim of the study was to test whether cataloging public T cell receptors could identify signatures of past pathogen exposure. The T cell repertoires of several hundred subjects were profiled by immunosequencing and related to cytomegalovirus serostatus. In a later genetic analysis, genome-wide SNP genotypes for about three fifths of the roughly 670 donors were used, and that subset was treated as a discovery cohort. A later analysis re-examined previously published TCR beta repertoires from roughly 650 donors and added high-resolution HLA genotyping to investigate patterns of TCR occurrence. The later analysis used no new phenotypic data to find candidate immune exposures, relying instead on TCR beta sequences and their occurrence across donors. The study combined high-throughput TCR immunosequencing, statistical association of individual TCRs with disease status, and machine learning to predict cytomegalovirus infection status. Among some 400 genotyped donors of the cohort, an average of roughly 230,000 unique TCR beta nucleotide sequences was sequenced per donor, of which about 19% were non-productive. All discovery cohort repertoires had been generated on a single sequencing platform. Donor age, sex, ethnicity and CMV serostatus were compiled alongside the repertoire data. The number of typed donors differed by locus: about 620-640 for A, B, C, DRB1 and DQB1; 522 for DQA1; roughly 600 for DPA1; and roughly 490 for DPB1. Besides the first cohort of about 730 subjects, a separate validation cohort made up of 120 different subjects was used. Of the 300 to 500 genotyped donors, 80% to 90% were placed in the genetic ancestry cluster associated with self-reported Caucasian donors. Several DR-DQ haplotypes were treated as single units for association and clustering because of strong linkage in the cohort. Class I and class II HLA loci were covered by the typing at four-digit resolution. An earlier analysis of fewer than 750 of the donors used high-throughput TCR beta sequencing to judge whether each TCR beta V gene segment behaved as functional or pseudogenic. Overall study outcomes, separate from this receptor: In a later analysis, the rate of TCR association differed among HLA loci, with DRB1 alleles having the most associated TCRs and HLA-C alleles having the fewest. The 87-base-pair reads could not distinguish some IMGT-functional V segments, including TRBV6-2 and TRBV6-3, so those segments were excluded. An earlier analysis of roughly 570 of the donors showed that most TCR beta V segments appeared in productive rearrangements either about 90% or about 30% of the time, which broadly matched IMGT annotations. In the study, approximately 160 TCR beta chains were listed as associated with cytomegalovirus. A later analysis found that HLA-associated TCR beta chains were more clonally expanded and had lower generation probabilities than equally common non-associated chains. When HLA alleles, especially DR and DQ, strongly co-occurred, TCR associations were difficult to assign to individual alleles. According to a later genetic analysis, donors in an Asian-associated ancestry cluster had fewer N-insertions in productive TCRs than the approximately 670-donor mean. According to a later analysis, parvovirus B19, influenza, CMV and Epstein-Barr virus appeared linked to several top co-occurrence clusters. Because counts were too low, roughly 18 rarely observed V segments, including chromosome 9 orphons, were left out of the earlier analysis of 500 to 650 of the donors. Because HLA typing was unavailable for some donors at each locus, only the typed subset was used in association tests. A further reported finding was that TCR beta sequences accurately predicted the HLA-A and HLA-B alleles for most subjects in the first cohort. In a later analysis, most CMV-associated TCR beta chains were found to appear HLA-restricted, with HLA associations seemingly driven largely by CMV exposure. In both the original and validation cohorts, the classifier was reported to diagnose cytomegalovirus status with high specificity and sensitivity. In a later analysis, around 17,000 TCR beta sequences were associated with specific HLA alleles at a false discovery rate of 0.05. Sequencing depth was assumed to be roughly uniform across donors in the presence/absence analyses, though that assumption may not hold. A few of the identified cytomegalovirus-associated TCR beta chains were confirmed in vitro to be specific for cytomegalovirus antigens. A cluster of highly shared sequence variants was judged likely to be a technical artifact of the sequencing pipeline. In this cohort, only TCR beta chains were sequenced, and detectable features were limited by the absence of alpha or paired-chain data. Linkage disequilibrium might explain the correlated functional status among segregating V segments, but an unknown experimental factor could not be excluded. The authors suggested that the approach could potentially be extended to other disease states and immunological phenotypes. An association between a missense DCLRE1C variant and V-gene and J-gene trimming of TCR beta chains was found in a later genetic analysis and replicated in an independent cohort. Across donors, most TCR sequences were observed very rarely, whereas some public TCRs were present in many individuals. The only immune exposure information available for the cohort was CMV serostatus.

Trimming accounts for 5 bases at V and 1 base at J, while the number of junction bases matched to no gene is 10. Reading the germline V gene gives CDR1 SGHDN and CDR2 FVKESK. CDR3 length: 17 amino acids, cysteine to phenylalanine. The entry retains the CDR3 DNA only, 51 bases that are in frame from base 1. Receptor libraries were prepared by the immunoSEQ multiplex PCR assay. For the multiplex PCR, a mixture combining 60 forward primers for TCR Vbeta segments and 13 reverse primers for TCR Jbeta segments was used. Amplification of the CDR3 region of rearranged TCR beta genes was performed with a multiplex PCR assay on genomic DNA. On the Illumina HiSeq System, the amplified TCR beta libraries were sequenced as 87-base-pair reads. The study's own analysis went as follows. Across the 666 repertoires, a later analysis counted 78 million or so unique TCR beta chains, approximately 12 million of which were shared by at least two donors. Raw reads were error-corrected and collapsed into unique sequences by a nearest-neighbor algorithm in which closely related sequences were merged to remove PCR and sequencing errors. Alignment of CDR3 sequences to IMGT reference sequences was used to assign V, D and J gene segments. Each retained sequence needed at least a six-nucleotide match to both a V gene segment and a J gene segment. Rearrangements were classified as productive when the CDR3 lacked stop codons and remained in frame with V and J, and all other rearrangements were classified as non-productive. Following IMGT convention, CDR3 was defined as the stretch from the second conserved V-encoded cysteine up to the conserved J-encoded phenylalanine. The earlier analysis of 500 to 750 of the donors excluded any sequence lacking an unambiguous match to a single V gene segment. An earlier analysis of some 610 of the donors called V segments functional above 56.7% productive rearrangements and segregating when the between-donor standard deviation exceeded 5%. To diagnose cytomegalovirus status from the catalog of TCR beta chain sequences, a statistical classification framework was built. In a later analysis, V and J genes were assigned by comparing TCR nucleotide sequences against IMGT/GENE-DB human TR gene sequences. The TCRdist pipeline was used in a later analysis to assign CDR3 sequences and most-parsimonious VDJ recombination scenarios. A later analysis defined each TCR beta chain by its CDR3 amino acid sequence plus V-gene family, and excluded reads lacking a unique V-gene family. To address suspected cross-contamination and a sequencing artifact, a later analysis removed over 500 highly shared, low-generation-probability nucleotide sequences. A later analysis calculated a clonal expansion index for each public chain from normalized within-repertoire ranks of inferred template counts. In a later analysis, generation probabilities were computed using a VDJ recombination model fitted to out-of-frame rearrangements, and the results were checked against IGoR. A later analysis scored TCR-TCR, TCR-HLA and TCR-CMV co-occurrence with hypergeometric tests, applying a repertoire-size bias correction to TCR pairs. A later analysis estimated false discovery rates by permuting HLA or CMV assignments 20 times. In a later analysis, co-occurring TCRs were grouped with DBSCAN, and TCRdist sequence similarity was added when clustering was performed within HLA-allele-positive subsets. For co-occurrence clustering, repertoires with fewer than 30,000 or more than 120,000 public chains were excluded, along with a handful of repertoires with anomalous nucleotide sharing. Imported from immuneACCESS, the table was reduced by TCRdb to in-frame sequences with V and J called. These copies leave out some clones; in studies compared against another copy, an unresolved V gene accounts for under half, and the cause of the remainder is not known. V and J calls plus clone size are reproduced from that table; the DNA served to infer D and trimming. The sample table shows 37,000 or so clones, and 81% are seen once. Together, the top ten hold almost 9.5% of the sample.

Notes on this clone: What this receptor recognizes is not known. No qualities accompany the bases; no much larger clone lies one base away.

In total, roughly 670 healthy bone marrow donors made up the cohort. All cohort members were sampled while nominally healthy, although unrecorded immune exposures were likely present. The donor tested CMV seronegative, placing the donor among the 350 or so seronegative members of the cohort. Each donor provided a peripheral blood sample, and peripheral blood mononuclear cells were used for TCR beta sequencing. The Qiagen DNeasy Blood Extraction Kit was used to extract genomic DNA from the blood cell samples. Recombination linked TRBV14 to TRBJ2-5; 10 junctional bases match TRBD2. The clonotype comes from a woman aged 40 to 50 in good health and CMV-seronegative. Sequenced sample: PBMCs. The nucleotides read TGTGCCAGCAGCACCCGGAGATCTAGCGGGGGCCAAGAGACCCAGTACTTC. This yields the protein CASSTRRSSGGQETQYF.